This TCR beta chain was captured in a study of regulatory T cells in long-lasting Graves disease. Whole-study findings and limits: Those with persistent disease had in common more public clonotypes (about 3,000) than new patients (roughly 1,000).

Combining iRepertoire HTBI primers with Arm-PCR of CDR3 regions, the authors built TCR beta libraries. TCRdb ran MiXCR on the multiplex PCR reads and lists one entry per CDR3 protein. Altogether about 290,000 distinct CDR3 sequences are present, 22% being singletons, with the ten largest covering around 50%. As for time point: persistent/refractory GD, antithyroid drugs over 5 years with positive TRAb. Preparation of the TCR library used RNA extracted from PBMCs. One endocrinology department in Xi'an, China, was where patients came from. Nine-milliliter peripheral blood samples went into EDTA tubes. This clonotype has only a few counts. No antigen is known for it. The receptor comes from a female donor with Graves disease. Material: peripheral blood mononuclear cells (PBMCs), obtained when the disease was refractory, from a patient treated with antithyroid drugs.

The CDR3 coding sequence is TGCGCCAGCAGCCGACTAGCGGGAGGCCCCTACGAGCAGTACTTC. Residues: CASSRLAGGPYEQYF. The chain combines TRBV4-1 with TRBJ2-7; 13 nucleotides align to TRBD2. Unmatched junction bases numbered 2, after V lost 4 bases and J lost 2 bases. The CDR3 has 15 residues. Germline loops: CDR1 MGHRA, CDR2 YSYEKL.